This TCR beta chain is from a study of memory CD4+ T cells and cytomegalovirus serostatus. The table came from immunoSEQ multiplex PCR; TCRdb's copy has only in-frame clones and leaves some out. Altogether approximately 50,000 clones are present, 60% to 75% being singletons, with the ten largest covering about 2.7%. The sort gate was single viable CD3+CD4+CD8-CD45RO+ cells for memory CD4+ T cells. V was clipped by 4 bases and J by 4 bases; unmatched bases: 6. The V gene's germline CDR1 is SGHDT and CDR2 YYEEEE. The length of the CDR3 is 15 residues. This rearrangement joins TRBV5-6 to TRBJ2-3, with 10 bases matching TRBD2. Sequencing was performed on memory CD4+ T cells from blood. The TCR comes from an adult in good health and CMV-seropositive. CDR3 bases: TGTGCCAGCAGCGGGACTAGCGTCGGGTCAGATACGCAGTATTTT. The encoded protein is CASSGTSVGSDTQYF.